This T cell receptor (beta chain) was identified during a study of blood T cell repertoires in COVID-19. About the research overall: Sites in the United States, Italy and Spain provided acute and convalescent COVID-19 samples. Sources were T cells, B-cell-depleted T cells, or PBMCs; the material itself was cDNA or gDNA.

Per the germline V gene, CDR1 is SEHNR and CDR2 is FQNEAQ (reference sequence). The CDR3 length is 13 residues. The V segment lost 4 bases and the J segment 4 bases; nucleotides outside the gene matches: 3. Original processing methods: Estimated nucleated cell counts came from reference gene primer amplification. Assay: immunoSEQ multiplex PCR; the TCRdb copy retains only in-frame clones and omits some. Clone size and V and J calls were adopted from that table, with D and trimming inferred from the DNA. Of approximately 23,000 clones detected, 80% to 90% appear once; the ten largest clones hold less than 7.5%.

The chain uses TRBV7-9 and TRBJ1-2; TRBD1 aligns across 7 bases. The TCR originated in a woman over 75 with active COVID-19. Input material: peripheral blood. DNA of the CDR3: TGTGCCAGCAGCTCACAGGGGTCCTATGGCTACACCTTC. Translated: CASSSQGSYGYTF.